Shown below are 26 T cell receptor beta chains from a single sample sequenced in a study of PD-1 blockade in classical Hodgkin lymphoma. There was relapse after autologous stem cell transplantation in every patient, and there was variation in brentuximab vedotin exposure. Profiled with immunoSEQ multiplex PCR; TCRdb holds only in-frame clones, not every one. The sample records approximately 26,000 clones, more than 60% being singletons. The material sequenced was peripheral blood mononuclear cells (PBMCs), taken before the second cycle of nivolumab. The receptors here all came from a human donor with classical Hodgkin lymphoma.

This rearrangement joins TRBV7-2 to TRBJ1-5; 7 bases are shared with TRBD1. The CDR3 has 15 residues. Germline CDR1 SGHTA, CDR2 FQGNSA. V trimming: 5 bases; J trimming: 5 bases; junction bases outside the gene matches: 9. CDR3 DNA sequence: TGTGCCAGCAGCGAGATGACAGGGATTGATCAGCCCCAGCATTTT. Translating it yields CASSEMTGIDQPQHF.

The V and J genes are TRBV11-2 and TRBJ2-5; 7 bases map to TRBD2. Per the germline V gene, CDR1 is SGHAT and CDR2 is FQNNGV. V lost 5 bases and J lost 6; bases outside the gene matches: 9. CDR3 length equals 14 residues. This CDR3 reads CASSQWGGRKTQYF. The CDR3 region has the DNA TGTGCCAGCAGCCAGTGGGGGGGTAGGAAGACCCAGTACTTC.

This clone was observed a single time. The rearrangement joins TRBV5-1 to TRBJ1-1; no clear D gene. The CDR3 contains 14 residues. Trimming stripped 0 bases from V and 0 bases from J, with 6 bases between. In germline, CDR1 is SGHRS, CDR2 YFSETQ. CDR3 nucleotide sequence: TGCGCCAGCAGCTTGGCTGTCATGAACACTGAAGCTTTCTTT. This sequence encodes CASSLAVMNTEAFF.

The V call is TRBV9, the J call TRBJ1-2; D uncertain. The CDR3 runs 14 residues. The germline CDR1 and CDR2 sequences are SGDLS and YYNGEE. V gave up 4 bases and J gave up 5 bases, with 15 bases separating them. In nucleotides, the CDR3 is TGTGCCAGCAGCCACCCCCCCTATTCTTATGGCTACACCTTC. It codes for CASSHPPYSYGYTF.

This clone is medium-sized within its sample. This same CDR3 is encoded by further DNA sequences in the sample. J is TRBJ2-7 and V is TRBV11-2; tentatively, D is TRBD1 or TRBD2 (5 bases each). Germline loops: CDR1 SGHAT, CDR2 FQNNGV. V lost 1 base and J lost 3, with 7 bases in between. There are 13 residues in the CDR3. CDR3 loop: CASSLGDGYEQYF. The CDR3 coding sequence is TGTGCCAGCAGCTTAGGGGACGGCTACGAGCAGTACTTC.

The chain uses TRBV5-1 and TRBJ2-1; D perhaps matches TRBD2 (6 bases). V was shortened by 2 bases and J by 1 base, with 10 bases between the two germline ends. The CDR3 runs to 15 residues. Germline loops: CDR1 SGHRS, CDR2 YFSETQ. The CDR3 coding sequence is TGCGCCAGCAGCTTTGGGGGGAGTTCCTACAATGAGCAGTTCTTC. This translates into CASSFGGSSYNEQFF.

The CDR3 nucleotides read TGTGCCTGGAGTGTACGAAGCGGACTAGCGGGAGCAGGGGAGCAGTTCTTC. It codes for CAWSVRSGLAGAGEQFF. The rearrangement joins TRBV30 to TRBJ2-1, with 13 nucleotides matching TRBD2. Germline trimming cut 0 bases from V and 10 bases from J; bases unmatched to any gene: 12. The germline gives CDR1 GTSNPN, CDR2 SVGIG (reference sequence). This CDR3 is built from 17 residues. Based on the CDR3 plus reference TRBV30 and TRBJ2-1, the full variable domain is SQTIHQWPATLVQPVGSPLSLECTVEGTSNPNLYWYRQAAGRGLQLLFYSVGIGQISSEVPQNLSASRPQDRQFILSSKKLLLSDSGFYLCAWSVRSGLAGAGEQFFGPGTRLTVL.

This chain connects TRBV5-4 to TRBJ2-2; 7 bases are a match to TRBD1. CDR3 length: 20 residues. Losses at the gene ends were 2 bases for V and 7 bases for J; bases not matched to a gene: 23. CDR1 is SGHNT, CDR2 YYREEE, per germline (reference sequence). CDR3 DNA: TGTGCCAGCAGCTTTGTGGTCCCGAAGGGACAGCTCTCTGACGACGGGGAGCTGTTTTTT. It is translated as CASSFVVPKGQLSDDGELFF.

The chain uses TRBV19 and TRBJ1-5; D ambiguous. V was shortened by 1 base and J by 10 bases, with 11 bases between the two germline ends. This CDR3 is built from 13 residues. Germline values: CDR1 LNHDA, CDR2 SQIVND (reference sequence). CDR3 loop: CASSIVGRRPQHF. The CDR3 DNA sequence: TGTGCCAGTAGTATAGTGGGTCGCCGACCCCAGCATTTT.

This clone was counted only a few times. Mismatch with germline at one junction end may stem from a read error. The CDR3 region is CASALDRGSYNEQFF. For the CDR3, the DNA is TGTGCTAGTGCTTTGGACAGGGGCTCCTACAATGAGCAGTTCTTC. This rearrangement joins TRBV12-5 to TRBJ2-1; 9 nucleotides align to TRBD1. This CDR3 is 15 amino acids long. Germline lookup yields CDR1 LGHNT and CDR2 FRNRAP.

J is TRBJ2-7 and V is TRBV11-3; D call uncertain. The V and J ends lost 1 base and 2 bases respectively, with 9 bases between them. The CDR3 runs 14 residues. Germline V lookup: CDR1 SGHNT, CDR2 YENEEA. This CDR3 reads CASSLGLGTYEQYF. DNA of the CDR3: TGTGCCAGCAGCTTAGGGTTGGGGACCTACGAGCAGTACTTC.

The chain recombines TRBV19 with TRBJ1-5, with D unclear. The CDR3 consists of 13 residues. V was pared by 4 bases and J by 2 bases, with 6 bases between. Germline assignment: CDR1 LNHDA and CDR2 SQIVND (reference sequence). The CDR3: CASSNRGNQPQHF. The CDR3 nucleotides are TGTGCCAGTAGTAACCGGGGCAATCAGCCCCAGCATTTT.

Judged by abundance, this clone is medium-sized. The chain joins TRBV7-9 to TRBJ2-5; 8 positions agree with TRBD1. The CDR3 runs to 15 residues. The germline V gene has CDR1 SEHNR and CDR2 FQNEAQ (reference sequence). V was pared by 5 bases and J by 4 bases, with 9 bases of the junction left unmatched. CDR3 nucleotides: TGTGCCAGCAGCCCAGGACAGGGCGGTCGAGAGACCCAGTACTTC. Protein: CASSPGQGGRETQYF. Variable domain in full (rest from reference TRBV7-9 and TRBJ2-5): DTGVSQNPRHKITKRGQNVTFRCDPISEHNRLYWYRQTLGQGPEFLTYFQNEAQLEKSRLLSDRFSAERPKGSFSTLEIQRTEQGDSAMYLCASSPGQGGRETQYFGPGTRLLVL.

CDR3 coding DNA: TGCGCCAGCAGTGAGTCCCCGGGGGAGACCCAGTACTTC. Its protein is CASSESPGETQYF. The chain combines TRBV10-1 with TRBJ2-5; D possibly corresponds to TRBD2 (5 bases). Germline CDR1 WNHNN, CDR2 SYGVQD (reference sequence). CDR3 length: 13 amino acids. V was trimmed by 0 bases and J by 5 bases, leaving 7 bases between them.

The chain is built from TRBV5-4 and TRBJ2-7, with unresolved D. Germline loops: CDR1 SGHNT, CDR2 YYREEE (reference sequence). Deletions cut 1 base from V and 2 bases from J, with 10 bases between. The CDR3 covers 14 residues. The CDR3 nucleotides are TGTGCCAGCAGCTTGTACCCAGTAACCTACGAGCAGTACTTC. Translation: CASSLYPVTYEQYF. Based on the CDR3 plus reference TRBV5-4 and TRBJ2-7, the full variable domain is ETGVTQSPTHLIKTRGQQVTLRCSSQSGHNTVSWYQQALGQGPQFIFQYYREEENGRGNFPPRFSGLQFPNYSSELNVNALELDDSALYLCASSLYPVTYEQYFGPGTRLTVT.

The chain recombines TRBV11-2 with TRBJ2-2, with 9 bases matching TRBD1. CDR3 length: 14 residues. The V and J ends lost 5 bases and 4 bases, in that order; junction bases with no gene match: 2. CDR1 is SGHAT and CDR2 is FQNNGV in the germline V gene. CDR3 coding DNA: TGTGCCAGCAGCGAGACAGGGGGCACCGGGGAGCTGTTTTTT. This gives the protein CASSETGGTGELFF.

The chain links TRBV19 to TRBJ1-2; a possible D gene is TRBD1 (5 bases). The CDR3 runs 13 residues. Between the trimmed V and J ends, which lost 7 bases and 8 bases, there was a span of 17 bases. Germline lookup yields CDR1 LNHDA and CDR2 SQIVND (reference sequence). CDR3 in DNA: TGTGCCAGTAACAAGGGACCTTTTAGAGGCTACACCTTC. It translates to CASNKGPFRGYTF.

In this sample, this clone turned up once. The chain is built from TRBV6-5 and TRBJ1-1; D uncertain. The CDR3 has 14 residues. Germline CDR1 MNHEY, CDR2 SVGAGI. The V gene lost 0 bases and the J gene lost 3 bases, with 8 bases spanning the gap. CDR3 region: CASSYSAAYTEAFF. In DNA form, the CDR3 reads TGTGCCAGCAGTTACTCGGCGGCCTACACTGAAGCTTTCTTT.

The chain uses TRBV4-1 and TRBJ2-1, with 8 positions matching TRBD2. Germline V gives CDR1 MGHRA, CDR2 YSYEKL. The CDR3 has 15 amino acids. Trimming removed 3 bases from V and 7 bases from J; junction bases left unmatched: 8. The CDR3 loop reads CASSHPFGRANEQFF. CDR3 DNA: TGCGCCAGCAGCCATCCCTTCGGGAGGGCGAATGAGCAGTTCTTC.

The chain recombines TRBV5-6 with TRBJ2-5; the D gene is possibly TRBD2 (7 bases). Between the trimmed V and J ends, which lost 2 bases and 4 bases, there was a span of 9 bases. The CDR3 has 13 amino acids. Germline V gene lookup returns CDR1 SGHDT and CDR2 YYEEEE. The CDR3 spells CASSLGGVETQYF. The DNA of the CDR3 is TGTGCCAGCAGCTTAGGGGGGGTAGAGACCCAGTACTTC. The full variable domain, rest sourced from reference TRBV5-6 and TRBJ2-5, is DAGVTQSPTHLIKTRGQQVTLRCSPKSGHDTVSWYQQALGQGPQFIFQYYEEEERQRGNFPDRFSGHQFPNYSSELNVNALLLGDSALYLCASSLGGVETQYFGPGTRLLVL.

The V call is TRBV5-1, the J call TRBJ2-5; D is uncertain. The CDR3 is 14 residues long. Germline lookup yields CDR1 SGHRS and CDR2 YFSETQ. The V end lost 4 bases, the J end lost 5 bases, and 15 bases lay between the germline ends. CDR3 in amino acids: CASSPWVGKETQYF. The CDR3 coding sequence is TGCGCCAGCAGCCCCTGGGTAGGGAAGGAGACCCAGTACTTC.

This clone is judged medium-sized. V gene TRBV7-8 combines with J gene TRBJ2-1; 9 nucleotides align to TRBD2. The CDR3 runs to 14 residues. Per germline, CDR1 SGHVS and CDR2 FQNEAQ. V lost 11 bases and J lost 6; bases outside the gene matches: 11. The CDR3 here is CAYSAGGPSNEQFF. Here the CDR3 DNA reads TGTGCCTACTCCGCGGGAGGGCCCTCCAATGAGCAGTTCTTC.

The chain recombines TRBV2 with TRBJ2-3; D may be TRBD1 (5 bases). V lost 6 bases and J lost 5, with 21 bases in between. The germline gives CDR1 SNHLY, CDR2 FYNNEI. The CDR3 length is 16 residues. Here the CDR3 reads CASRKSTDRTRDTQYF. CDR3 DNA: TGTGCCAGCAGGAAATCCACCGACAGAACGAGAGATACGCAGTATTTT.

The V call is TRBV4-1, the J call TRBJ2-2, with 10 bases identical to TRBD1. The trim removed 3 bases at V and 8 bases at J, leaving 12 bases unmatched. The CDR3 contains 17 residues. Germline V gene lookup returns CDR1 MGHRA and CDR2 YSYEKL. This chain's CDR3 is CASSQDRGIRLVGELFF. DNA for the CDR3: TGCGCCAGCAGCCAGGACAGGGGGATCCGTCTCGTAGGGGAGCTGTTTTTT.

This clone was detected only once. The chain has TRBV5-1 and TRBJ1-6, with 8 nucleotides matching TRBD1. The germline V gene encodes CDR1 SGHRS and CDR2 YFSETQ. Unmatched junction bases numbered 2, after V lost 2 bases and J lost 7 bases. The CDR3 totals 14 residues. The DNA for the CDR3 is TGCGCCAGCAGCTTCCGACAGGGGAATTCACCCCTCCACTTT. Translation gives CASSFRQGNSPLHF.

CDR3 residues: CASSQGPLYGYTF. The CDR3, as DNA: TGTGCCAGTTCCCAGGGGCCGCTCTATGGCTACACCTTC. The rearrangement joins TRBV19 to TRBJ1-2, with D maybe TRBD1 (6 bases). The CDR3 length is 13 residues. The germline V gene has CDR1 LNHDA and CDR2 SQIVND (reference sequence). Trimming took 8 bases from V and 4 from J, leaving 14 bases between them.